The 29 T cell receptor beta chains reported below all come from one sample, sequenced in a study of blood T cell repertoires in COVID-19. Clones were read by immunoSEQ multiplex PCR, and TCRdb kept only the in-frame ones, dropping some. The repertoire includes about 250,000 clones, approximately 90% of them detected once, and about 3% sits in the top ten. The sample consisted of PBMCs or T cells enriched from blood (not recorded which). These receptor sequences come from a woman between 50 and 59 years old who had recovered from COVID-19.

V gene TRBV28 combines with J gene TRBJ2-1, with 8 bases that match TRBD1. Germline lookup yields CDR1 MDHEN and CDR2 SYDVKM. This CDR3 contains 15 residues. V lost 2 bases to trimming and J lost 8 bases; unmatched junction nucleotides: 8. As DNA, the CDR3 is TGTGCCAGCAGTTTAGCGGACAGGGTTTTAGATGAGCAGTTCTTC. As protein: CASSLADRVLDEQFF.

CDR3 amino acids: CASSTPDSPAGELFF. As DNA, the CDR3 is TGTGCCAGCAGTACCCCGGACAGCCCGGCCGGGGAGCTGTTTTTT. The V and J genes are TRBV28 and TRBJ2-2, with D possibly matching TRBD1 (6 bases). V was clipped by 5 bases and J by 6 bases, with 16 bases between them. Germline CDR1 reads MDHEN; CDR2 reads SYDVKM. CDR3 size: 15 residues.

The chain is built from TRBV27 and TRBJ1-1; no firm D call. Germline CDR1 reads MNHEY; CDR2 reads SMNVEV (reference sequence). There are 13 residues in the CDR3. The V end was cut by 6 bases, the J end by 3 bases, with 11 bases between. The CDR3 sequence: CASSLGLHTEAFF. The DNA for the CDR3 is TGTGCCAGCAGCCTAGGCCTTCACACTGAAGCTTTCTTT.

The chain uses TRBV28 and TRBJ1-1; 7 nucleotides match TRBD1. CDR3 length: 13 amino acids. Germline CDR1 MDHEN, CDR2 SYDVKM. The CDR3 region is CFAVQGTPRRAFF. DNA for the CDR3: TGTTTTGCAGTACAGGGGACACCGAGGAGAGCTTTCTTT.

The chain combines TRBV28 with TRBJ1-1; TRBD1 might be the D (5 bases). This CDR3 spans 14 amino acids. CDR1 is MDHEN, CDR2 SYDVKM, per germline. The V and J ends lost 10 bases and 0 bases respectively, with 15 bases between them. The CDR3 sequence is CATGSPTLNTEAFF. The CDR3 DNA reads as TGTGCCACAGGGTCACCGACCTTGAACACTGAAGCTTTCTTT.

The chain is built from TRBV14 and TRBJ2-5, with D perhaps TRBD2 (6 bases). CDR1 and CDR2 from the germline V gene are SGHDN and FVKESK. Trimming pared 4 bases from V and 5 bases from J, leaving 17 bases between. The CDR3 contains 15 residues. CDR3 sequence: CASSPLGGGMETQYF. The CDR3 nucleotides read TGTGCCAGCAGCCCCTTGGGTGGCGGGATGGAGACCCAGTACTTC.

This sequence joins TRBV11-2 and TRBJ1-5; D is ambiguous. Germline assignment: CDR1 SGHAT and CDR2 FQNNGV. This CDR3 is 15 amino acids long. V dropped 5 bases and J dropped 2 bases, with 13 bases sitting between them. The DNA for the CDR3 is TGTGCCAGCAGCCCCCAGCGGGATGGCAATCAGCCCCAGCATTTT. It yields the protein CASSPQRDGNQPQHF.

The chain combines TRBV10-3 with TRBJ2-7; 7 nucleotides agree with TRBD1. CDR1 and CDR2 from the germline V gene are ENHRY and SYGVKD. Germline trimming cut 2 bases from V and 3 bases from J; bases unmatched to any gene: 10. The CDR3 length is 16 residues. As DNA, the CDR3 is TGTGCCATCAGTGAGCCGTTGACAGGGAATATCTACGAGCAGTACTTC. Amino acid sequence: CAISEPLTGNIYEQYF.

This chain connects TRBV6-5 to TRBJ1-1; 8 positions agree with TRBD1. This CDR3 comprises 14 residues. The ends lost 1 base at V and 5 bases at J; junction bases unmatched: 3. Germline V gives CDR1 MNHEY, CDR2 SVGAGI. Here the CDR3 reads CASSYWTGLTEAFF. The CDR3 coding sequence is TGTGCCAGCAGTTACTGGACAGGGTTGACTGAAGCTTTCTTT.

The V gene is TRBV19, the J gene TRBJ2-3; 7 bases line up with TRBD2. With 0 bases clipped from V and 4 bases from J, the junction kept 4 bases outside the gene matches. Germline V gene data show CDR1 as LNHDA and CDR2 as SQIVND (reference sequence). CDR3 length: 15 residues. This CDR3 is CASSIDGGRADTQYF. CDR3 DNA: TGTGCCAGTAGTATAGACGGCGGGAGAGCAGATACGCAGTATTTT.

This sequence joins TRBV6-6 and TRBJ1-1; TRBD1 might be the D (5 bases). V shed 11 bases and J shed 1 base, with 8 bases lying between them. Per germline, CDR1 MNHNY and CDR2 SVGAGI (reference sequence). The CDR3 runs to 11 residues. CDR3 in amino acids: CALQGNTEAFF. CDR3 coding DNA: TGTGCCCTGCAGGGGAACACTGAAGCTTTCTTT.

The chain employs TRBV7-2 and TRBJ2-7, with 7 bases matching TRBD2. V dropped 8 bases and J dropped 7; count of bases not matched to a gene: 14. Germline V gene data show CDR1 as SGHTA and CDR2 as FQGNSA. The CDR3 spans 14 residues. The CDR3: CASSIGREAGEQYF. Written as DNA, the CDR3 is TGTGCCAGCTCAATAGGGAGGGAGGCGGGGGAGCAGTACTTC. Full variable domain (outside the CDR3, taken from reference TRBV7-2 and TRBJ2-7): GAGVSQSPSNKVTEKGKDVELRCDPISGHTALYWYRQSLGQGLEFLIYFQGNSAPDKSGLPSDRFSAERTGGSVSTLTIQRTQQEDSAVYLCASSIGREAGEQYFGPGTRLTVT.

The CDR3 region is CASSWEAGGRNEQFF. CDR3 nucleotide sequence: TGTGCCAGCAGCTGGGAGGCGGGAGGCCGCAATGAGCAGTTCTTC. The rearrangement joins TRBV11-3 to TRBJ2-1; 8 nucleotides match TRBD2. Germline lookup yields CDR1 SGHNT and CDR2 YENEEA. Losses at the gene ends were 4 bases for V and 6 bases for J; bases not matched to a gene: 8. The CDR3 sequence is 15 residues long.

This clone has only one observation. The chain links TRBV28 to TRBJ2-7; D perhaps matches TRBD2 (5 bases). The CDR3 runs to 15 residues. Looked up from germline, CDR1 is MDHEN and CDR2 is SYDVKM. Trimming cost V 2 bases and J 2 bases, with 13 bases left between them. The DNA for the CDR3 is TGTGCCAGCAGTTTAATCCGGACTGGAGCCTACGAGCAGTACTTC. This encodes CASSLIRTGAYEQYF.

The chain couples TRBV11-2 to TRBJ2-1; D not certain. V was trimmed by 6 bases and J by 0 bases, leaving 12 bases between them. This CDR3 has 15 residues. The germline V gene encodes CDR1 SGHAT and CDR2 FQNNGV. The CDR3 loop reads CASSPTPSSYNEQFF. CDR3 DNA sequence: TGTGCCAGCAGTCCAACCCCGAGCTCCTACAATGAGCAGTTCTTC.

This chain joins TRBV7-3 and TRBJ2-2; tentative D call: TRBD2 (6 bases). This CDR3 comprises 16 residues. Trimming pared 3 bases from V and 0 bases from J, leaving 11 bases between. Germline V CDR1 and CDR2: SGHTA, FQGTGA. The CDR3 here is CASSFRGGTNTGELFF. For the CDR3, the DNA is TGTGCCAGCAGCTTCCGGGGCGGGACGAACACCGGGGAGCTGTTTTTT.

The rearrangement links TRBV15 to TRBJ2-1; D possibly corresponds to TRBD2 (6 bases). Trimming took 9 bases from V and 5 from J, leaving 20 bases between them. This CDR3 is 15 amino acids long. Germline V gene sequence: CDR1 LNHNV, CDR2 YYDKDF (reference sequence). The CDR3, as DNA: TGTGCCACTAGAAGCGGAGGGCGGATGGACAATGAGCAGTTCTTC. Amino acid sequence: CATRSGGRMDNEQFF.

The chain links TRBV15 to TRBJ2-3, with 9 bases that match TRBD2. CDR1 is LNHNV, CDR2 YYDKDF, per germline (reference sequence). The CDR3 sequence is 16 residues long. V lost 4 bases and J lost 8; bases outside the gene matches: 13. DNA for the CDR3: TGTGCCACCAGCACGAGAGCGGGAGGAGGGTCCAGTACGCAGTATTTT. This encodes CATSTRAGGGSSTQYF.

The CDR3 bases are TGTGCCAGCAGTGTTAACAGAGGGAACTATGGCTACACCTTC. Translation gives CASSVNRGNYGYTF. The J gene is TRBJ1-2, the V gene TRBV2, with no clear D. V gave up 4 bases and J gave up 2 bases, with 11 bases separating them. Germline lookup yields CDR1 SNHLY and CDR2 FYNNEI. The CDR3 covers 14 residues. Complete variable domain (other parts from reference TRBV2 and TRBJ1-2): EPEVTQTPSHQVTQMGQEVILRCVPISNHLYFYWYRQILGQKVEFLVSFYNNEISEKSEIFDDQFSVERPDGSNFTLKIRSTKLEDSAMYFCASSVNRGNYGYTFGSGTRLTVV.

This chain's CDR3 is CAISSYEREFAYEQFF. Written as DNA, the CDR3 is TGTGCCATCAGTTCTTACGAACGGGAGTTCGCCTATGAGCAGTTCTTC. V usage is TRBV10-3 and J usage is TRBJ2-1; possible D gene TRBD2, 6 bases. Trimming shortened V by 5 bases and J by 8 bases, and 22 bases separated the two germline ends. CDR1 is ENHRY, CDR2 SYGVKD, per germline. The CDR3 has 16 residues.

This clone was found a few times. The chain links TRBV13 to TRBJ1-2; 8 bases are shared with TRBD1. Trimming removed 5 bases from V and 6 bases from J; junction bases left unmatched: 11. Germline V gene sequence: CDR1 PRHDT, CDR2 FYEKMQ (reference sequence). This CDR3 contains 15 residues. The CDR3 DNA sequence: TGTGCCAGCAGCACATGGCCTCAGGGGGCGGATGGCTACACCTTC. Its translation is CASSTWPQGADGYTF.

This clone turned up a few times. The V call is TRBV28, the J call TRBJ1-5; TRBD1 aligns across 10 bases. V was clipped by 9 bases and J by 6 bases; unmatched bases: 8. The V gene's germline CDR1 is MDHEN and CDR2 SYDVKM. CDR3 length equals 14 residues. The CDR3 sequence: CASTTGGLGQPQHF. The CDR3 DNA reads as TGTGCCAGTACGACAGGGGGCTTGGGTCAGCCCCAGCATTTT.

V is TRBV11-1 and J is TRBJ2-2; no reliable D call. Looked up from germline, CDR1 is SGHAT and CDR2 is FQDESV (reference sequence). There are 14 residues in the CDR3. V lost 5 bases to trimming and J lost 1 base, with 8 bases between them. CDR3 in amino acids: CASSPRLNTGELFF. The CDR3 DNA follows: TGTGCCAGCAGCCCCCGACTGAACACCGGGGAGCTGTTTTTT.

This sequence joins TRBV28 and TRBJ1-1, with TRBD1 matching over 7 bases. Looked up from germline, CDR1 is MDHEN and CDR2 is SYDVKM. V shed 10 bases, J shed 5 bases, and the junction held 16 bases outside the gene matches. The CDR3 sequence is 15 residues long. The CDR3 nucleotides are TGTGCCACCGGGACAGCCACCTCTCAGGGGACTGAAGCTTTCTTT. It specifies CATGTATSQGTEAFF.

The chain uses TRBV3-1 (or the pseudogene TRBV3-2) and TRBJ2-2, with a weak D call TRBD2 (5 bases). V was shortened by 11 bases and J by 5 bases, with 12 bases between the two germline ends. There are 12 residues in the CDR3. The germline V gene has CDR1 LGHDT and CDR2 YNNKEL (reference sequence). The CDR3 reads CAVHRGTGELFF. CDR3 nucleotide sequence: TGTGCCGTTCATCGGGGTACCGGGGAGCTGTTTTTT.

J is TRBJ2-2 and V is TRBV6-2 or TRBV6-3; 9 bases are shared with TRBD1. CDR3 length equals 18 residues. V was pared by 4 bases and J by 3 bases, with 12 bases of the junction left unmatched. Germline CDR1 is MNHEY and CDR2 is SVGEGT. In nucleotides, the CDR3 is TGTGCCAGCAGTTTCGCTCCGGGACAGGGATTATACACCGGGGAGCTGTTTTTT. This codes for CASSFAPGQGLYTGELFF.

This rearrangement joins TRBV28 to TRBJ2-7; the D gene is possibly TRBD1 (6 bases). Looked up from germline, CDR1 is MDHEN and CDR2 is SYDVKM. The CDR3 totals 15 residues. Trimming took off 6 bases at V and 4 bases at J, with 19 bases between the two ends. DNA of the CDR3: TGTGCCAGCAGCCTCCCTAGGGGACAAAAATACGAGCAGTACTTC. Encoded protein: CASSLPRGQKYEQYF.

This chain uses TRBV10-3 with TRBJ2-3; TRBD1 is a possible D gene (6 bases). The CDR3 covers 15 residues. Germline V gene data show CDR1 as ENHRY and CDR2 as SYGVKD. Trimming pared 4 bases from V and 2 bases from J, leaving 13 bases between. CDR3 sequence (DNA): TGTGCCATCAGTGGGGTCCGGGACACCACAGATACGCAGTATTTT. Its translation: CAISGVRDTTDTQYF.

This chain connects TRBV7-9 to TRBJ1-1; no clear D gene. Trimming cost V 5 bases and J 1 base, with 14 bases left between them. Germline CDR1 SEHNR, CDR2 FQNEAQ (reference sequence). The CDR3 is made up of 15 amino acids. This chain's CDR3 is CASSPPAERNTEAFF. The CDR3 DNA sequence: TGTGCCAGCAGCCCCCCAGCGGAAAGGAACACTGAAGCTTTCTTT.